The 2 T cell receptor beta chains presented below share a single source sample, sequenced in a study of cytotoxic CD8 clonotypes in ibrutinib-treated CLL. Sequencing was performed with immunoSEQ multiplex PCR; in TCRdb, only in-frame clones are kept and a portion is missing. This table holds 150,000 to 250,000 clones, over 60% found once. Sequenced here: PBMCs, sampled after 24 months of ibrutinib treatment. These receptors were collected from a human donor with chronic lymphocytic leukemia.

The chain is built from TRBV2 and TRBJ1-5; maybe TRBD1 (5 bases). V was shortened by 4 bases and J by 7 bases, with 11 bases between the two germline ends. Germline V CDR1 and CDR2: SNHLY, FYNNEI. CDR3 length equals 13 residues. The CDR3 is CASSVQDNQPQHF. The CDR3 bases are TGTGCCAGCAGTGTTCAGGACAACCAGCCCCAGCATTTT.

This clone was found once. This chain joins TRBV6-5 and TRBJ2-7; D might be TRBD2 (6 bases). There are 15 residues in the CDR3. Germline values: CDR1 MNHEY, CDR2 SVGAGI. The V and J ends lost 5 bases and 4 bases respectively, with 18 bases between them. As DNA, the CDR3 is TGTGCCAGCAGTGCAACCGGGAGCCGGATTTACGAGCAGTACTTC. Translated: CASSATGSRIYEQYF.